The 31 T cell receptor beta chains below were found in one sample sequenced in a study of human T cells and chemical hapten exposure. Time point of the sample: pre-sensitization, week 0. Treatment reported: therapeutic diphenylcyclopropenone sensitization with weekly scalp DPC. TCRdb fed the RACE reads into MiXCR, producing one record per CDR3 protein. The data show a few hundred thousand distinct CDR3 sequences, with 5% to 6.5% seen just once and less than 9% held by the top ten. Sequencing was performed on whole blood, taken in connection with sensitization to the hapten diphenylcyclopropenone (DPC). Receptor source: a woman aged 18-29 years with alopecia areata. Some clones in this sample may be carry-over from other donors' samples.

V and J are TRBV7-6 and TRBJ2-7, with D maybe TRBD1 (6 bases). Germline CDR1 is SGHVS and CDR2 is FNYEAQ. The CDR3 length is 14 residues. Trimming cost V 5 bases and J 3 bases, with 14 bases left between them. The CDR3, as DNA: TGTGCCAGCAGCACCCCCGGGACATACTACGAGCAGTACTTC. It is translated as CASSTPGTYYEQYF.

The chain uses TRBV20-1 and TRBJ1-4, with D possibly TRBD1 on 5 matching bases. Germline loops: CDR1 DFQATT, CDR2 SNEGSKA (reference sequence). Trimming shortened V by 0 bases and J by 3 bases, and 5 bases separated the two germline ends. CDR3 length equals 13 residues. The CDR3 here is CSARETANEKLFF. DNA of the CDR3: TGCAGTGCTAGAGAGACAGCTAATGAAAAACTGTTTTTT.

The chain is built from TRBV5-1 and TRBJ2-1, with D perhaps assigned TRBD1 or TRBD2 (5 bases each). The germline V and J ends were trimmed by 0 bases and 5 bases, with 12 bases remaining between them. CDR1 is SGHRS, CDR2 YFSETQ, per germline. This CDR3 has 15 residues. The CDR3 nucleotides are TGCGCCAGCAGCTTGGTCCCGGGGCCGGACAATGAGCAGTTCTTC. Residues: CASSLVPGPDNEQFF.

The rearrangement joins TRBV5-1 to TRBJ1-1; D is undetermined. The CDR3 extends over 13 amino acids. V gave up 2 bases and J gave up 3 bases, with 8 bases separating them. Germline V gives CDR1 SGHRS, CDR2 YFSETQ. Here the CDR3 DNA reads TGCGCCAGCAGCTTATACATGGACACTGAAGCTTTCTTT. Protein product: CASSLYMDTEAFF.

This clonotype appeared many times. This chain joins TRBV7-2 and TRBJ2-3, with 10 nucleotides matching TRBD1. The V gene end was trimmed by 5 bases and the J gene end by 6 bases; junction bases not matched to a gene: 11. The CDR3 sequence is 16 residues long. The germline V gene encodes CDR1 SGHTA and CDR2 FQGNSA. The CDR3 sequence is CASSPPGTGAPDTQYF. In DNA form, the CDR3 reads TGTGCCAGCAGCCCCCCCGGGACAGGGGCCCCCGATACGCAGTATTTT.

This clonotype turned up a few times. The chain is built from TRBV12-3 or TRBV12-4 and TRBJ2-3, with 11 bases matching TRBD2. Unmatched junction bases numbered 7, after V lost 5 bases and J lost 6 bases. The CDR3 is 15 residues long. DNA for the CDR3: TGTGCCAGCAGTCATAGCGGGGGGGTGCGGGATACGCAGTATTTT. It codes for CASSHSGGVRDTQYF.

This clonotype was observed a handful of times. The rearrangement links TRBV6-6 to TRBJ2-7; TRBD2 might be the D (5 bases). CDR3 length equals 11 residues. Trimming took off 6 bases at V and 7 bases at J, with 10 bases between the two ends. Germline CDR1 and CDR2: MNHNY and SVGAGI (reference sequence). CDR3 loop: CASSVPGEQYF. In DNA form, the CDR3 reads TGTGCCAGCAGCGTCCCGGGAGAGCAGTACTTC.

This chain joins TRBV28 and TRBJ1-1, with TRBD1 matching 11 bases. The length of the CDR3 is 12 residues. Germline V gene lookup returns CDR1 MDHEN and CDR2 SYDVKM. The trim removed 5 bases at V and 10 bases at J, leaving 3 bases unmatched. CDR3 region: CASSGDRGGAFF. The CDR3 DNA reads as TGTGCCAGCAGTGGGGACAGGGGGGGAGCTTTCTTT.

This clonotype was recorded many times. The rearrangement joins TRBV9 to TRBJ2-6; tentative D call: TRBD1 (5 bases). This CDR3 has 17 amino acids. V was clipped by 0 bases and J by 0 bases, with 10 bases between them. The V gene's germline CDR1 is SGDLS and CDR2 YYNGEE. CDR3 coding DNA: TGTGCCAGCAGCGTAGGCAGGGCGAGCTCTGGGGCCAACGTCCTGACTTTC. It yields the protein CASSVGRASSGANVLTF.

The V gene is TRBV20-1, the J gene TRBJ2-7; the D gene is possibly TRBD2 (6 bases). Trimming removed 4 bases at V and 0 bases at J, with 10 bases between. This CDR3 is built from 13 residues. Germline V gene data show CDR1 as DFQATT and CDR2 as SNEGSKA (reference sequence). The CDR3 loop is CSANRGSSYEQYF. In DNA form, the CDR3 reads TGCAGTGCTAACCGGGGGAGCTCCTACGAGCAGTACTTC.

This clonotype was counted many times. The gene calls are TRBV6-2 or TRBV6-3 and TRBJ2-1; 11 bases are shared with TRBD1. The CDR3 loop spans 18 amino acids. From germline, CDR1 is MNHEY and CDR2 SVGEGT. The junction had 13 bases not matched to a gene; V was cut back by 5 bases and J by 4 bases. The CDR3: CASSQGTGGILIYNEQFF. For the CDR3, the DNA is TGTGCCAGCAGTCAAGGGACAGGGGGAATTCTCATTTACAATGAGCAGTTCTTC.

This clonotype was seen repeatedly, ten times or more. The genes are TRBV7-2 and TRBJ2-1; TRBD1 aligns across 7 bases. V trimming: 1 base; J trimming: 4 bases; junction bases outside the gene matches: 7. Germline lookup yields CDR1 SGHTA and CDR2 FQGNSA. The CDR3 spans 16 residues. CDR3 nucleotide sequence: TGTGCCAGCAGCTTAGGGCAGGGGGTATATTACAATGAGCAGTTCTTC. Its translation: CASSLGQGVYYNEQFF.

This clonotype showed up just a few times. V and J are TRBV3-1 and TRBJ1-1; D gene uncertain. The CDR3 has 11 residues. Germline V gives CDR1 LGHDT, CDR2 YNNKEL (reference sequence). Trimming took off 1 base at V and 7 bases at J, with 4 bases between the two ends. The CDR3 loop reads CASSQGDEAFF. The CDR3, as DNA: TGTGCCAGCAGCCAAGGGGATGAAGCTTTCTTT.

This clonotype was observed a handful of times. The V and J genes are TRBV29-1 and TRBJ1-4; D is unresolved. Germline loops: CDR1 SQVTM, CDR2 ANQGSEA. The V and J ends lost 7 bases and 6 bases respectively, with 12 bases between them. This CDR3 is built from 12 residues. CDR3 sequence reads: CSGSGGDEKLFF. The CDR3 DNA is TGCAGCGGGTCGGGTGGTGATGAAAAACTGTTTTTT.

The chain links TRBV29-1 to TRBJ1-2; D uncertain. The CDR3 covers 13 residues. V lost 6 bases to trimming and J lost 4 bases, with 15 bases between them. Germline CDR1 is SQVTM and CDR2 is ANQGSEA. For the CDR3, the DNA is TGCAGCGTCGCCCCCTCCGATAGCTATGGCTACACCTTC. It codes for CSVAPSDSYGYTF.

The chain combines TRBV20-1 with TRBJ1-5, with a tentative D call TRBD1 (5 bases). Germline V gives CDR1 DFQATT, CDR2 SNEGSKA (reference sequence). The ends were cut back, 6 bases at V and 0 bases at J, with 12 bases in the middle. The CDR3 has 14 amino acids. CDR3 sequence (DNA): TGCAGTGCGAACGGGGGTTTTAGCAATCAGCCCCAGCATTTT. Translating gives CSANGGFSNQPQHF.

This chain links TRBV7-2 with TRBJ2-3, with D tentatively TRBD2 (6 bases). The CDR3 consists of 14 residues. Trimming shortened V by 2 bases and J by 6 bases, and 12 bases separated the two germline ends. Germline lookup yields CDR1 SGHTA and CDR2 FQGNSA. CDR3 sequence (DNA): TGTGCCAGCAGCTTAAGAGGGAGCGGGGATACGCAGTATTTT. This translates into CASSLRGSGDTQYF.

This clonotype has at least ten counts. The gene calls are TRBV4-3 and TRBJ2-3; TRBD1 aligns across 10 bases. The germline V gene has CDR1 LGHNA and CDR2 YSLEER. The CDR3 is made up of 14 amino acids. The V gene end was trimmed by 4 bases and the J gene end by 3 bases; junction bases not matched to a gene: 1. DNA of the CDR3: TGCGCCAGCAGCCGGGGACAGGGGACAGATACGCAGTATTTT. Its translation: CASSRGQGTDTQYF.

The chain has TRBV6-2 or TRBV6-3 and TRBJ2-6, with 8 bases matching TRBD1. CDR3 length: 19 residues. The trim removed 6 bases at V and 0 bases at J, leaving 13 bases unmatched. Looked up from germline, CDR1 is MNHEY and CDR2 is SVGEGT. Here the CDR3 DNA reads TGTGCCAGCAGAACTCTATTGACAGGGGCCCGCTCTGGGGCCAACGTCCTGACTTTC. Translation gives CASRTLLTGARSGANVLTF.

This sequence joins TRBV9 and TRBJ1-3; possible D gene TRBD1, 5 bases. CDR1 is SGDLS, CDR2 YYNGEE, per germline. The CDR3 extends over 14 amino acids. V lost 4 bases and J 8 bases, leaving 16 bases between the germline ends. In DNA form, the CDR3 reads TGTGCCAGCAGCAGGGACCTTTGGGGTGACACCATATATTTT. Amino acids: CASSRDLWGDTIYF.

This clonotype was seen at least ten times. The V call is TRBV20-1, the J call TRBJ2-7; 8 bases align to TRBD2. Germline V gives CDR1 DFQATT, CDR2 SNEGSKA (reference sequence). Unmatched junction bases numbered 12, after V lost 4 bases and J lost 4 bases. This CDR3 is built from 15 residues. CDR3 nucleotide sequence: TGCAGTGCTATTAGGTTCGGGGGGGGCATTTACGAGCAGTACTTC. Its translation is CSAIRFGGGIYEQYF.

This clonotype has a count of ten or more. The V and J genes are TRBV12-3 or TRBV12-4 and TRBJ2-7, with TRBD2 as a possible D gene (6 bases). The CDR3 runs to 12 residues. Trimming removed 5 bases at V and 5 bases at J, with 10 bases between. CDR3 amino acids: CASSPPGDEQYF. DNA of the CDR3: TGTGCCAGCAGTCCCCCGGGGGACGAGCAGTACTTC.

This clonotype appeared a few times. The J gene is TRBJ1-1, the V gene TRBV3-1; 7 bases are a match to TRBD1. Germline-derived CDR1 and CDR2 are LGHDT and YNNKEL (reference sequence). The CDR3 runs 15 residues. J gave up 4 bases and V 4 bases, and 9 bases lay outside the gene matches. The CDR3, as DNA: TGTGCCAGCAGCCCATCGACAGGGCGGGGCACTGAAGCTTTCTTT. Translating it yields CASSPSTGRGTEAFF.

This clonotype has ten or more counts. The gene calls are TRBV4-3 and TRBJ2-1; D ambiguous. There are 17 residues in the CDR3. Trimming pared 0 bases from V and 2 bases from J, leaving 14 bases between. Germline lookup yields CDR1 LGHNA and CDR2 YSLEER. The CDR3 loop is CASSQEGSTDTYNEQFF. CDR3 bases: TGCGCCAGCAGCCAAGAGGGGTCCACAGATACCTACAATGAGCAGTTCTTC.

Here the CDR3 DNA reads TGTGCCAGCAGTTACTCAGGGACCGGTAGAGATACGCAGTATTTT. As protein: CASSYSGTGRDTQYF. The chain couples TRBV6-5 to TRBJ2-3; tentatively, D is TRBD1 or TRBD2 (5 bases each). CDR3 length: 15 residues. CDR1 MNHEY and CDR2 SVGAGI come from the germline V gene. V was clipped by 0 bases and J by 5 bases, with 12 bases between them.

At least ten counts were recorded for this clonotype. The genes are TRBV5-1 and TRBJ2-5; 11 bases line up with TRBD1. From germline, CDR1 is SGHRS and CDR2 YFSETQ. J gave up 5 bases and V 4 bases, and 4 bases lay outside the gene matches. This CDR3 comprises 14 residues. CDR3 DNA sequence: TGCGCCAGCAGCGGACAGGGGGCTTGGGAGACCCAGTACTTC. This translates into CASSGQGAWETQYF. The variable domain in full, with the rest retrieved from reference TRBV5-1 and TRBJ2-5, is KAGVTQTPRYLIKTRGQQVTLSCSPISGHRSVSWYQQTPGQGLQFLFEYFSETQRNKGNFPGRFSGRQFSNSRSEMNVSTLELGDSALYLCASSGQGAWETQYFGPGTRLLVL.

This clonotype was picked up a small number of times. This chain links TRBV12-3 or TRBV12-4 with TRBJ1-3; the D gene is possibly TRBD1 (6 bases). Trimming stripped 7 bases from V and 4 bases from J, with 17 bases between. The CDR3 extends over 15 amino acids. The CDR3: CASTPWGAEGNTIYF. The CDR3 coding sequence is TGTGCCAGCACCCCCTGGGGGGCTGAGGGAAACACCATATATTTT.

This chain joins TRBV28 and TRBJ1-2; tentative D call: TRBD1 (6 bases). From germline, CDR1 is MDHEN and CDR2 SYDVKM. This CDR3 comprises 14 residues. The V gene lost 5 bases and the J gene lost 5 bases, with 15 bases spanning the gap. CDR3 residues: CASSPPGRGYGYTF. The CDR3 bases are TGTGCCAGCAGTCCACCTGGCAGGGGATATGGCTACACCTTC.

This clonotype came up many times. This chain links TRBV18 with TRBJ1-2, with 7 bases identical to TRBD1. This CDR3 has 14 residues. Trimming at V came to 2 bases and at J to 2 bases, leaving 2 bases not matched to a gene. CDR1 is KGHSH, CDR2 LQKENI, per germline. The CDR3 here is CASSPTQGNYGYTF. The CDR3 bases are TGTGCCAGCTCACCAACACAGGGGAACTATGGCTACACCTTC.

This clonotype was found many times. The chain carries TRBV29-1 and TRBJ1-2; D is unclear. Trimming stripped 5 bases from V and 4 bases from J, with 8 bases between. The length of the CDR3 is 11 residues. Germline-derived CDR1 and CDR2 are SQVTM and ANQGSEA. CDR3 loop: CSVRTVYGYTF. The CDR3 bases are TGCAGCGTTCGGACGGTCTATGGCTACACCTTC. The full variable domain, with the rest looked up from reference TRBV29-1 and TRBJ1-2, is SAVISQKPSRDICQRGTSLTIQCQVDSQVTMMFWYRQQPGQSLTLIATANQGSEATYESGFVIDKFPISRPNLTFSTLTVSNMSPEDSSIYLCSVRTVYGYTFGSGTRLTVV.

The table lists this clonotype with a few counts. This rearrangement joins TRBV5-1 to TRBJ2-1, with TRBD2 matching over 10 bases. This CDR3 has 17 residues. The V gene's germline CDR1 is SGHRS and CDR2 YFSETQ. V was clipped by 1 base and J by 7 bases; unmatched bases: 11. The CDR3 spells CASSLLPGLASENEQFF. For the CDR3, the DNA is TGCGCCAGCAGCTTGCTACCGGGACTAGCGTCTGAAAATGAGCAGTTCTTC.